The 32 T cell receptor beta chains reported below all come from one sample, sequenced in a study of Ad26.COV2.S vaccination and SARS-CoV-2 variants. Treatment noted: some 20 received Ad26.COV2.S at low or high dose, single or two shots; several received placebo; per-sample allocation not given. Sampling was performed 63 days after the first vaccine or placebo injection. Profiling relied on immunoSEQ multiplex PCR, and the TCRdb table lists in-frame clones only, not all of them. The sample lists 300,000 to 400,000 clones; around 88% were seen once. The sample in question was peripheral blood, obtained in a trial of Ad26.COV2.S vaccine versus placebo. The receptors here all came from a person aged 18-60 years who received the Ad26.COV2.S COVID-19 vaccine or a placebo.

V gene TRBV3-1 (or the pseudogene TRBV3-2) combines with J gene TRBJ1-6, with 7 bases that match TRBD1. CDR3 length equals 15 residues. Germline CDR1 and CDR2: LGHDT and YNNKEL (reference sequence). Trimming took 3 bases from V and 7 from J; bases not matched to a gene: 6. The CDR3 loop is CASSQKTGINSPLHF. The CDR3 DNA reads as TGTGCCAGCAGCCAGAAGACAGGGATCAATTCACCCCTCCACTTT.

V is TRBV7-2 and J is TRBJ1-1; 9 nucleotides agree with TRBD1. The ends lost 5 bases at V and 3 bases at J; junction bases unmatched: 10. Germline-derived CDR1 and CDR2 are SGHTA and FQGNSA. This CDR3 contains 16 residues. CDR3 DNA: TGTGCCAGCAGCCCCGTCCCCGGACAGGGGTACACTGAAGCTTTCTTT. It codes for CASSPVPGQGYTEAFF. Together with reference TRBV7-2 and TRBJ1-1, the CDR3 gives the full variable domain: GAGVSQSPSNKVTEKGKDVELRCDPISGHTALYWYRQSLGQGLEFLIYFQGNSAPDKSGLPSDRFSAERTGGSVSTLTIQRTQQEDSAVYLCASSPVPGQGYTEAFFGQGTRLTVV.

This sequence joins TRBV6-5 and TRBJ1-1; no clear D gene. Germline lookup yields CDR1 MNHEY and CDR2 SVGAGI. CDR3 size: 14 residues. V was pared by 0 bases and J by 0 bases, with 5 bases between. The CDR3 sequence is CASSYSRLNTEAFF. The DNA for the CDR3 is TGTGCCAGCAGTTACTCTCGGCTGAACACTGAAGCTTTCTTT.

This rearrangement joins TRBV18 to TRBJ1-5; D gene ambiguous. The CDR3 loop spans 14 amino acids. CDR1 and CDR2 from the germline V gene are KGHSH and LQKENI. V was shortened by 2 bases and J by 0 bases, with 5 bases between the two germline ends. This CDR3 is CASSPEYSNQPQHF. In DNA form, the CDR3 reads TGTGCCAGCTCACCAGAGTATAGCAATCAGCCCCAGCATTTT.

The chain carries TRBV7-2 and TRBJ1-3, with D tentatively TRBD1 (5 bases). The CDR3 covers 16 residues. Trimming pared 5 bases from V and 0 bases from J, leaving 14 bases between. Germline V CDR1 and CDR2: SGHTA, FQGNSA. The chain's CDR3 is CASSPRDGHSGNTIYF. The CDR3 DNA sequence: TGTGCCAGCAGCCCCCGGGACGGTCACTCTGGAAACACCATATATTTT.

CDR3 in DNA: TGTGCCAGCAGTGAGCGAGGAAATGAGCAGTTCTTC. It translates to CASSERGNEQFF. This chain uses TRBV25-1 with TRBJ2-1; D remains unclear. Germline-derived CDR1 and CDR2 are MGHDK and SYGVNS. The CDR3 spans 12 residues. V gave up 3 bases and J gave up 7 bases, with 7 bases separating them.

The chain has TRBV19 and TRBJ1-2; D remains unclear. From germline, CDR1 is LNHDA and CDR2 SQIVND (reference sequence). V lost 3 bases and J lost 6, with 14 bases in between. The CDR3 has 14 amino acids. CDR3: CASSIRVNLDGYTF. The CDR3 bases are TGTGCCAGTAGTATCCGGGTGAATCTTGATGGCTACACCTTC.

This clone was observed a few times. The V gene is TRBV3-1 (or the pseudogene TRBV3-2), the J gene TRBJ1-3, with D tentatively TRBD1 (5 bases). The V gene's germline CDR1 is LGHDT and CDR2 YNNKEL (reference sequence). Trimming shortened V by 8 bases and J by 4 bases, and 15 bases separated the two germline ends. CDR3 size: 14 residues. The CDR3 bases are TGTGCCAGCGGGTGGGCAGGGAACGGAAACACCATATATTTT. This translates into CASGWAGNGNTIYF.

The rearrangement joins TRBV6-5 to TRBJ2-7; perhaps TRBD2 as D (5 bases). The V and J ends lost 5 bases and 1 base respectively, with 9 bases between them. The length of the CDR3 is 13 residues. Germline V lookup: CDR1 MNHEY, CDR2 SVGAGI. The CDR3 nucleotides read TGTGCCAGCAGTCGGACTGAATCCTACGAGCAGTACTTC. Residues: CASSRTESYEQYF.

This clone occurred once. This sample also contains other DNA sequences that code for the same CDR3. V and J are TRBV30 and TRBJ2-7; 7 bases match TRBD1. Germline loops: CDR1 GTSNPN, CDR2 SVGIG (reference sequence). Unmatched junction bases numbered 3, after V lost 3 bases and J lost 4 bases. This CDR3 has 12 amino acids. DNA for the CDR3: TGTGCCTGGAGCAAACAGGGGTACGAGCAGTACTTC. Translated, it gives CAWSKQGYEQYF. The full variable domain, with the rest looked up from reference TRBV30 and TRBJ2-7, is SQTIHQWPATLVQPVGSPLSLECTVEGTSNPNLYWYRQAAGRGLQLLFYSVGIGQISSEVPQNLSASRPQDRQFILSSKKLLLSDSGFYLCAWSKQGYEQYFGPGTRLTVT.

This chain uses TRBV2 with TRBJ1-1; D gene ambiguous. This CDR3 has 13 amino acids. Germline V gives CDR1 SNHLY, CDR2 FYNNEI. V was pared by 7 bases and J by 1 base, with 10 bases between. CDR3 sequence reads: CASKTDANTEAFF. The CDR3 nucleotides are TGTGCCAGCAAGACCGACGCGAACACTGAAGCTTTCTTT.

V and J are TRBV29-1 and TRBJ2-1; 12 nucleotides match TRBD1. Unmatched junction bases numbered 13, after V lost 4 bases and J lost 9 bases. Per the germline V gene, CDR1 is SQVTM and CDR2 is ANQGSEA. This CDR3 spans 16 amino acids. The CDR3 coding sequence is TGCAGCGTTGGTGCTGTTGCCGGGACAGGGGGCGGTGAGCAGTTCTTC. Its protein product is CSVGAVAGTGGGEQFF.

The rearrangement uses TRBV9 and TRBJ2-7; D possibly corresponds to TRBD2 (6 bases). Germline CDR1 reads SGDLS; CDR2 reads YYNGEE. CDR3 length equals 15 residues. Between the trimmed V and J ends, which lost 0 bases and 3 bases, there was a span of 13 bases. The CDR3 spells CASSVAGSWVYEQYF. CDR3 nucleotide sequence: TGTGCCAGCAGCGTAGCCGGGAGTTGGGTCTACGAGCAGTACTTC.

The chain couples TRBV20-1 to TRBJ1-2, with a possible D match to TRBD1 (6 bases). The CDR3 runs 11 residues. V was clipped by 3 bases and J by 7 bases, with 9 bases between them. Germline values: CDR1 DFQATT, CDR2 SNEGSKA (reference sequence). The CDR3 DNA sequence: TGCAGTGCTAGCCCGGACAGTGGCTACACCTTC. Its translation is CSASPDSGYTF.

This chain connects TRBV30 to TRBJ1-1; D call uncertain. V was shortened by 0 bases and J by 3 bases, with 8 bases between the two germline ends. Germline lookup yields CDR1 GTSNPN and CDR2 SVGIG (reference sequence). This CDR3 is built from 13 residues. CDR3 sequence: CAWSVGLHTEAFF. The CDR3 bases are TGTGCCTGGAGTGTAGGTCTGCACACTGAAGCTTTCTTT.

CDR3 nucleotide sequence: TGTGCCTGGACCCTTTATCAGGGGGGGACCCTTGGGGGCTACACCTTC. Amino acids: CAWTLYQGGTLGGYTF. The genes are TRBV30 and TRBJ1-2; 7 positions agree with TRBD1. The V gene's germline CDR1 is GTSNPN and CDR2 SVGIG (reference sequence). V shed 4 bases, J shed 8 bases, and the junction held 19 bases outside the gene matches. The CDR3 runs 16 residues.

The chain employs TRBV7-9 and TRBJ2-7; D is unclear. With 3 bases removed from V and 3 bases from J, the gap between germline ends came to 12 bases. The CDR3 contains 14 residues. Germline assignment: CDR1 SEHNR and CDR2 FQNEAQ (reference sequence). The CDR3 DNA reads TGTGCCAGCAGCTTTTCCGGCATTGACTACGAGCAGTACTTC. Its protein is CASSFSGIDYEQYF.

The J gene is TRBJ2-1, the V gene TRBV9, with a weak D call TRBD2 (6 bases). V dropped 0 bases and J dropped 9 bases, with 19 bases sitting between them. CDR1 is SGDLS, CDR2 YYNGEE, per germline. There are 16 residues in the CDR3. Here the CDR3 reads CASSVDGTLQLSEQFF. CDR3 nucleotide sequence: TGTGCCAGCAGCGTAGATGGGACTCTACAATTAAGTGAGCAGTTCTTC.

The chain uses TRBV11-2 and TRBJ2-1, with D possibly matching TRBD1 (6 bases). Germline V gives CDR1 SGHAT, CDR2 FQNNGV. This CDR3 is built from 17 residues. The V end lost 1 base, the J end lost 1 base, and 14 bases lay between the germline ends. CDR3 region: CASSLVGTFYSYNEQFF. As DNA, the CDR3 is TGTGCCAGCAGCTTAGTTGGGACATTTTATTCCTACAATGAGCAGTTCTTC.

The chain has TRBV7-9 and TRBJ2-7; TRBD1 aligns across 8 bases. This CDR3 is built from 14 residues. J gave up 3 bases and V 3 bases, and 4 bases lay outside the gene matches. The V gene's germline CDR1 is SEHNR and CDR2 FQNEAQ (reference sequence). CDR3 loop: CASSLTGAHYEQYF. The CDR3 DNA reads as TGTGCCAGCAGCTTGACAGGGGCGCACTACGAGCAGTACTTC.

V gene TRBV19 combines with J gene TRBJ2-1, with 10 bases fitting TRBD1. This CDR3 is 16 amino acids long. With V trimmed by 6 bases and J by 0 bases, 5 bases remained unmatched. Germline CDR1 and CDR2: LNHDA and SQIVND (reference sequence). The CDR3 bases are TGTGCCAGTAGAAAGGACAGGGGGAGCTCCTACAATGAGCAGTTCTTC. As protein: CASRKDRGSSYNEQFF.

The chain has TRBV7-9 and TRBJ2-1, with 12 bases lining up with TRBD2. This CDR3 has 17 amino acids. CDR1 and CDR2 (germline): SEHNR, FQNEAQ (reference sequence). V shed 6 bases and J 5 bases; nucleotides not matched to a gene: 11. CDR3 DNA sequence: TGTGCCAGCAGTCCTTCCCGGACTAGCGGGGCCGACAATGAGCAGTTCTTC. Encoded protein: CASSPSRTSGADNEQFF. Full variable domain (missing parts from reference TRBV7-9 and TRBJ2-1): DTGVSQNPRHKITKRGQNVTFRCDPISEHNRLYWYRQTLGQGPEFLTYFQNEAQLEKSRLLSDRFSAERPKGSFSTLEIQRTEQGDSAMYLCASSPSRTSGADNEQFFGPGTRLTVL.

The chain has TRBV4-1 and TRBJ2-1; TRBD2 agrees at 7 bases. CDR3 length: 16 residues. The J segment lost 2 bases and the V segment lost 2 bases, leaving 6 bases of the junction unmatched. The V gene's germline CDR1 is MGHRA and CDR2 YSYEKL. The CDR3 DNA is TGCGCCAGCAGCCAAACCGGGGGGAGTACCTACAATGAGCAGTTCTTC. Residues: CASSQTGGSTYNEQFF.

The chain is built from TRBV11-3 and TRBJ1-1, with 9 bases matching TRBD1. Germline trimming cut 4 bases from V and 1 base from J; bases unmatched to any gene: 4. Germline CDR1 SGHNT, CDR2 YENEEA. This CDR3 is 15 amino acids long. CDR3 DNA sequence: TGTGCCAGCAGCTCAACGGACAGGGGGAACACTGAAGCTTTCTTT. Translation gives CASSSTDRGNTEAFF.

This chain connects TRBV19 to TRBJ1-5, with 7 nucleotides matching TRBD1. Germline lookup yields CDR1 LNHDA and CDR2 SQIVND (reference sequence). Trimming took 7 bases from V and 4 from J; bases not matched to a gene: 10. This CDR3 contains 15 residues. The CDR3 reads CASTGTAVVNQPQHF. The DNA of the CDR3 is TGTGCCAGTACCGGGACAGCGGTTGTTAATCAGCCCCAGCATTTT.

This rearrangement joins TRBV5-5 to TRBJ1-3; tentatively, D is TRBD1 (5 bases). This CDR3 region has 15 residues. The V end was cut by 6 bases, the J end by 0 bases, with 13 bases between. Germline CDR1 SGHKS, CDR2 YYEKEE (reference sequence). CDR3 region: CASTKQDFSGNTIYF. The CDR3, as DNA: TGTGCCAGCACGAAACAGGACTTCTCTGGAAACACCATATATTTT.

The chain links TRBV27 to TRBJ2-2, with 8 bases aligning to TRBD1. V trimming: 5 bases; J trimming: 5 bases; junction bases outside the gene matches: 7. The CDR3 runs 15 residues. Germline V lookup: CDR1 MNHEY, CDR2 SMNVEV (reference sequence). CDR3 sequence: CASSQGTGQTGELFF. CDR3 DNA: TGTGCCAGCAGTCAGGGGACAGGACAGACCGGGGAGCTGTTTTTT.

The CDR3 protein is CSAGGSSPLHF. CDR3 nucleotides: TGCAGTGCTGGAGGGAGTTCACCCCTCCACTTT. The V call is TRBV20-1, the J call TRBJ1-6, with no clear D. Germline assignment: CDR1 DFQATT and CDR2 SNEGSKA (reference sequence). The CDR3 consists of 11 residues. The V end was cut by 5 bases, the J end by 9 bases, with 8 bases between.

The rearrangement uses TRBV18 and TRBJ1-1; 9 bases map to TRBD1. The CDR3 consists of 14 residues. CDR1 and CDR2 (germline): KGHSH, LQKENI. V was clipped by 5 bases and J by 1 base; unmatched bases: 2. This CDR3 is CASSRDRANTEAFF. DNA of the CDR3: TGTGCCAGCTCAAGGGACAGGGCGAACACTGAAGCTTTCTTT.

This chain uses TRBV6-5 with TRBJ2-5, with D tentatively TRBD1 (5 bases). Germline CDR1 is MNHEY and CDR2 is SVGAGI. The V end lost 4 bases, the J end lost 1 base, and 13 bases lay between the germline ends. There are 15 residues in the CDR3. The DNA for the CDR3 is TGTGCCAGCAGTTCCTTGACAGCAGCCCAAGAGACCCAGTACTTC. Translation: CASSSLTAAQETQYF.

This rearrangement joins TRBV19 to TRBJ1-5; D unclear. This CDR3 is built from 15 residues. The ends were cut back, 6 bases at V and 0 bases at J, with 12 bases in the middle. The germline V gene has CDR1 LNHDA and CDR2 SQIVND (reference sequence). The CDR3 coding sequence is TGTGCCAGTAGCATTGACACAGATAGCAATCAGCCCCAGCATTTT. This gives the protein CASSIDTDSNQPQHF.

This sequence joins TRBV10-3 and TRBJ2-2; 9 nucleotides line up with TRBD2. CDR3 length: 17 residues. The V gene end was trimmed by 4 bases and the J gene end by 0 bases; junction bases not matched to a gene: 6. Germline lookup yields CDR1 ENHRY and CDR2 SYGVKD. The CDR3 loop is CAISAGLAGTNTGELFF. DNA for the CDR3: TGTGCCATCAGTGCGGGGCTAGCGGGGACGAACACCGGGGAGCTGTTTTTT.